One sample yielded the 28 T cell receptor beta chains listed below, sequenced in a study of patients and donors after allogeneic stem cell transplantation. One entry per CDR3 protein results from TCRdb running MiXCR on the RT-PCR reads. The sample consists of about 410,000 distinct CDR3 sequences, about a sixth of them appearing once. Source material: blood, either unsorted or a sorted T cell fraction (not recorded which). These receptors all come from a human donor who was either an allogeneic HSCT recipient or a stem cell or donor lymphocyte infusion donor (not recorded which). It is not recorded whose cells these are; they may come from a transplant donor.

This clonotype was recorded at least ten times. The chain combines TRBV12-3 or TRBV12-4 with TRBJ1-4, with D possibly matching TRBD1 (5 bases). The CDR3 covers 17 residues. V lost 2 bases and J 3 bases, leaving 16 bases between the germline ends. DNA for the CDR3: TGTGCCAGCAGTTTAACGGCAGGGAACAGAGCTAATGAAAAACTGTTTTTT. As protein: CASSLTAGNRANEKLFF.

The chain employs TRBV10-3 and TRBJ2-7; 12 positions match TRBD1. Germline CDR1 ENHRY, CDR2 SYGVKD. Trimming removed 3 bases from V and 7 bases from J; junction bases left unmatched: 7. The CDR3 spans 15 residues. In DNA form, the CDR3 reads TGTGCCATCAGTGAAGGGACAGGGGGCCTGGGGGAGCAGTACTTC. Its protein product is CAISEGTGGLGEQYF.

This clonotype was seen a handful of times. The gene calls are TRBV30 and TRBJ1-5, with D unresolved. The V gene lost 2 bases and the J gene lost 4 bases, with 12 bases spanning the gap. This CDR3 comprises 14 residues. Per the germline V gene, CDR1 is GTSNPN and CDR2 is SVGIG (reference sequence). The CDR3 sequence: CAWSLLTVNQPQHF. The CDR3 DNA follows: TGTGCCTGGAGTCTCTTGACGGTAAATCAGCCCCAGCATTTT.

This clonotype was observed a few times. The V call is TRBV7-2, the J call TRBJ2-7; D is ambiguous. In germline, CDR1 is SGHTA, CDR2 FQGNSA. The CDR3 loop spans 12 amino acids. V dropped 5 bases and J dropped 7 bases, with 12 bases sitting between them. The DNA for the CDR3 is TGTGCCAGCAGCCTAAGGGCGAGGGAGCAGTACTTC. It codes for CASSLRAREQYF.

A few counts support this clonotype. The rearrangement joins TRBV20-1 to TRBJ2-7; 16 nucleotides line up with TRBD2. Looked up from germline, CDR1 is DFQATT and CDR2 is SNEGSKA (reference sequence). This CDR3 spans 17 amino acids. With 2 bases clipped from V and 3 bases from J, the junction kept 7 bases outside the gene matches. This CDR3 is CSARSPGLAGGGYEQYF. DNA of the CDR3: TGCAGTGCTAGATCCCCGGGACTAGCGGGGGGGGGCTACGAGCAGTACTTC.

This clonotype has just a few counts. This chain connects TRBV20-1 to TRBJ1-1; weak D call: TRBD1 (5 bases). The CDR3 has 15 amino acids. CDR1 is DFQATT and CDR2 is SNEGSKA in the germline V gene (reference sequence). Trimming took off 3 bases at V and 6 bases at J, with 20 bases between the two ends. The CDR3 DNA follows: TGCAGTGCTAGGAGCAAAAAAGGTCGGGGGGCTGAAGCTTTCTTT. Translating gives CSARSKKGRGAEAFF.

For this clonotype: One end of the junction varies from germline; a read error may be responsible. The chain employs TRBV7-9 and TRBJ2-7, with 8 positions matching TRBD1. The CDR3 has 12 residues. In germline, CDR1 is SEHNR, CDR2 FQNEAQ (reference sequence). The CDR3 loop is CASSSTRDRRIF. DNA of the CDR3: TGTGCCAGCAGCTCTACCCGGGACAGGAGGATTTTC.

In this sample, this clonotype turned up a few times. CDR3 sequence reads: CSGTTQAGTGFSPLHF. The CDR3 nucleotides are TGCAGTGGCACGACTCAGGCCGGGACAGGGTTTTCACCCCTCCACTTT. This chain connects TRBV20-1 to TRBJ1-6, with 9 nucleotides matching TRBD1. V shed 7 bases, J shed 9 bases, and the junction held 16 bases outside the gene matches. Germline V gives CDR1 DFQATT, CDR2 SNEGSKA (reference sequence). The CDR3 is 16 residues long.

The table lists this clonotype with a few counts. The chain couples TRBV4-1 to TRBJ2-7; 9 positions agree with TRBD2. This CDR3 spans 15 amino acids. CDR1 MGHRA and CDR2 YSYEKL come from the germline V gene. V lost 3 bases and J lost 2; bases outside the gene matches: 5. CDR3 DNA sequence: TGCGCCAGCAGCCAGGCTAGCGGGATCGCCTACGAGCAGTACTTC. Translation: CASSQASGIAYEQYF.

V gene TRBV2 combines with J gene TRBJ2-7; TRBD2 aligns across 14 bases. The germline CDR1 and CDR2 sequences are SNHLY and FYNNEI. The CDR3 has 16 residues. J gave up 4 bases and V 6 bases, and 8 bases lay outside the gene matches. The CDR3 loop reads CASRTGTSGGNYEQYF. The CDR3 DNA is TGTGCCAGCAGAACCGGGACTAGCGGGGGTAATTACGAGCAGTACTTC.

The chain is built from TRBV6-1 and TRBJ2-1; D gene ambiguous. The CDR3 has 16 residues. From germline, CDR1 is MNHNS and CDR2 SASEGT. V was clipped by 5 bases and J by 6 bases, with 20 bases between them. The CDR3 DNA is TGTGCCAGCAGTCCCCTGCCGGGTGGTGTGGTCAATGAGCAGTTCTTC. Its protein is CASSPLPGGVVNEQFF.

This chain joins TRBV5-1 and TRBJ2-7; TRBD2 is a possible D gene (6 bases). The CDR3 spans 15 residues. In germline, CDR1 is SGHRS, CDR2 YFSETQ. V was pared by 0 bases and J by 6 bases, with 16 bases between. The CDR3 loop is CASSLALEGIGEQYF. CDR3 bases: TGCGCCAGCAGCTTGGCCTTGGAGGGAATCGGCGAGCAGTACTTC.

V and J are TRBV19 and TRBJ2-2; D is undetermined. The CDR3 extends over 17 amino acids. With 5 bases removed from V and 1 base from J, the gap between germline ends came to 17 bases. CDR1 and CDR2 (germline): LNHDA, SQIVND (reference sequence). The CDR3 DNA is TGTGCCAGTAGTCTCTTAACGAAGACTGGGAACACCGGGGAGCTGTTTTTT. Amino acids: CASSLLTKTGNTGELFF.

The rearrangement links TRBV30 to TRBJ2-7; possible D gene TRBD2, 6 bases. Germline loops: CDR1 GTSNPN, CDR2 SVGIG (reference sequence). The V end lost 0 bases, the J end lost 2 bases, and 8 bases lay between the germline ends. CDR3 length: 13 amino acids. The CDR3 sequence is CAWSVGGTYEQYF. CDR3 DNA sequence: TGTGCCTGGAGTGTCGGGGGTACCTACGAGCAGTACTTC.

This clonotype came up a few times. Here the CDR3 DNA reads TGTGCCAGCAGCTTAAAAGGGGGAGGGCCGAAATCCTACGAGCAGTACTTC. It translates to CASSLKGGGPKSYEQYF. The gene calls are TRBV7-9 and TRBJ2-7, with TRBD2 as a possible D gene (7 bases). V lost 2 bases and J 1 base, leaving 18 bases between the germline ends. The CDR3 covers 17 residues. Germline V lookup: CDR1 SEHNR, CDR2 FQNEAQ (reference sequence). The complete variable domain, with remaining parts taken from reference TRBV7-9 and TRBJ2-7, reads DTGVSQNPRHKITKRGQNVTFRCDPISEHNRLYWYRQTLGQGPEFLTYFQNEAQLEKSRLLSDRFSAERPKGSFSTLEIQRTEQGDSAMYLCASSLKGGGPKSYEQYFGPGTRLTVT.

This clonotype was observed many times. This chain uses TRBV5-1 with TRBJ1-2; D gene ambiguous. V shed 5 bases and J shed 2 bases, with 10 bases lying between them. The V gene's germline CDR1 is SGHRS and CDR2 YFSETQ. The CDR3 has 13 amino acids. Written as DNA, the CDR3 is TGCGCCAGCAGGCACGAGGGAAACTATGGCTACACCTTC. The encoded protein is CASRHEGNYGYTF.

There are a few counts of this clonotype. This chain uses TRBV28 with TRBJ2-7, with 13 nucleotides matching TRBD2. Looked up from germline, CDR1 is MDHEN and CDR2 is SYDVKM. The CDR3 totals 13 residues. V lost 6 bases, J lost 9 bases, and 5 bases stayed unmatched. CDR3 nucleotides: TGTGCCAGCAGACTAGCGGGAGGGTCAGGGCAGTACTTC. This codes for CASRLAGGSGQYF.

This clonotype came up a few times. The CDR3 sequence: CASKTTPIMNTEAFF. The CDR3 DNA reads TGCGCCAGCAAGACGACTCCTATCATGAACACTGAAGCTTTCTTT. The rearrangement joins TRBV5-1 to TRBJ1-1, with D hard to call. Germline loops: CDR1 SGHRS, CDR2 YFSETQ. The V end was cut by 6 bases, the J end by 0 bases, with 15 bases between. The CDR3 runs 15 residues.

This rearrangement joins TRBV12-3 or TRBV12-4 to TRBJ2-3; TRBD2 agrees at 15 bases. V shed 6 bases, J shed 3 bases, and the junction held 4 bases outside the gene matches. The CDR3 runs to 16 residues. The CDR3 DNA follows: TGTGCCAGCAGCCGGACTAGCGGGAGGGCGACAGATACGCAGTATTTT. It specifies CASSRTSGRATDTQYF.

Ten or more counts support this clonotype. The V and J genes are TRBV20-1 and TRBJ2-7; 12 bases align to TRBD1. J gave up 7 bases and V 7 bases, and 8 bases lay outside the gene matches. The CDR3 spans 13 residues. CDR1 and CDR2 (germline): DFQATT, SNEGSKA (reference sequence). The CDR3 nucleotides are TGCAGTGTACCGGGACAGGGGGCATGGGAGCAGTACTTC. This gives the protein CSVPGQGAWEQYF.

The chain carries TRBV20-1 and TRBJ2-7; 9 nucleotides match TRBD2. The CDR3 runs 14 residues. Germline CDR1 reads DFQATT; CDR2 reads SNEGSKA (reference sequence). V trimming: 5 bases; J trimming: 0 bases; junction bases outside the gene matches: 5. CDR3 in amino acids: CSAESGRTSYEQYF. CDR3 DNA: TGCAGTGCTGAGAGCGGGAGGACCTCCTACGAGCAGTACTTC.

CDR3: CASSRRTSGGSTDTQYF. The CDR3 nucleotides read TGCGCCAGCAGCCGCCGGACTAGCGGGGGTAGCACAGATACGCAGTATTTT. J is TRBJ2-3 and V is TRBV4-3; 13 nucleotides line up with TRBD2. Germline CDR1 and CDR2: LGHNA and YSLEER. This CDR3 comprises 17 residues. After removal of 4 bases from V and 0 bases from J, the junction contained 4 bases not matched to a gene.

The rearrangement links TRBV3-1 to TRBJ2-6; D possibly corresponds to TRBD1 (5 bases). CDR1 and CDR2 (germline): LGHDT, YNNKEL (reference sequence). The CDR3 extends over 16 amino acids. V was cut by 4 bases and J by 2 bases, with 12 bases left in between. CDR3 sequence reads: CASSPPRQTGANVLTF. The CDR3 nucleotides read TGTGCCAGCAGCCCTCCTCGACAGACTGGGGCCAACGTCCTGACTTTC.

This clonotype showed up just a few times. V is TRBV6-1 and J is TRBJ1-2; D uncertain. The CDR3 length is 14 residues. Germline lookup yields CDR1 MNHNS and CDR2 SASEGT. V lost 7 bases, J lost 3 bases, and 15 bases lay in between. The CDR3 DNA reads TGTGCCAGCATAGGTCATGATCGCGACTATGGCTACACCTTC. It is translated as CASIGHDRDYGYTF.

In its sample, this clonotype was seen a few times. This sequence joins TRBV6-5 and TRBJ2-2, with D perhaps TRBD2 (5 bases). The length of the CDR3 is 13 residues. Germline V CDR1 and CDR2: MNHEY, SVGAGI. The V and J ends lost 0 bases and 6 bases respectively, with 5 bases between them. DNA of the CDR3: TGTGCCAGCAGTTACTCGAGGGCCGGGGAGCTGTTTTTT. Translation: CASSYSRAGELFF.

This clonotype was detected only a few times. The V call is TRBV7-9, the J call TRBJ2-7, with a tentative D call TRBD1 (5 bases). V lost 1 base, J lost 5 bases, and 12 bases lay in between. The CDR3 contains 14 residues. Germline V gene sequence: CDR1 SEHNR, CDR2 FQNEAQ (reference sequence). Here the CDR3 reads CASSLETVRDEQYF. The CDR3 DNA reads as TGTGCCAGCAGCTTAGAGACAGTTCGCGACGAGCAGTACTTC.

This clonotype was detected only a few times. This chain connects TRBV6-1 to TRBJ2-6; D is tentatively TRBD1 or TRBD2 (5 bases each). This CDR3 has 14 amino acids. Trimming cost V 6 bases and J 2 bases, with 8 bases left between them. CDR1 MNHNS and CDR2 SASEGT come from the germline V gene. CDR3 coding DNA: TGTGCCAGCAGGGGGGTTCCTGGGGCCAACGTCCTGACTTTC. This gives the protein CASRGVPGANVLTF.

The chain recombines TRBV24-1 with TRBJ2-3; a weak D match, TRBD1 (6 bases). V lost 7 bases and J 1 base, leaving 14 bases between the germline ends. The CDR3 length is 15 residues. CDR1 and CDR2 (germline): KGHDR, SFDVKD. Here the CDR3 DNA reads TGTGCCACCAGAGAAGGGGGAATTGGCACAGATACGCAGTATTTT. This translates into CATREGGIGTDTQYF.